Listed here are 32 T cell receptor beta chains from one sample, sequenced in a study of T cell repertoires in cytomegalovirus infection. TCRdb ran MiXCR on the reads and lists one entry per CDR3 protein. The sample has more than 75,000 distinct CDR3 sequences, around 32% seen once. These receptors' targets are unknown. Sample: CD8+ T cells from cultured PBMCs, taken from culture after CMV antigen stimulation. These receptors originate from a human donor in good health (CMV status not recorded). Some clones in this sample may be carry-over from other donors' samples.

The rearrangement links TRBV29-1 to TRBJ1-1, with 11 bases matching TRBD1. Germline V CDR1 and CDR2: SQVTM, ANQGSEA. The CDR3 has 15 residues. V lost 7 bases, J lost 3 bases, and 10 bases stayed unmatched. The CDR3 region has the DNA TGCAGCGGCTGGGACAGGGGGATCGGAGACACTGAAGCTTTCTTT. Translation gives CSGWDRGIGDTEAFF. Full variable domain (outside the CDR3, taken from reference TRBV29-1 and TRBJ1-1): SAVISQKPSRDICQRGTSLTIQCQVDSQVTMMFWYRQQPGQSLTLIATANQGSEATYESGFVIDKFPISRPNLTFSTLTVSNMSPEDSSIYLCSGWDRGIGDTEAFFGQGTRLTVV.

V is TRBV18 and J is TRBJ2-1; TRBD1 aligns across 7 bases. This CDR3 is built from 16 residues. Germline V gene lookup returns CDR1 KGHSH and CDR2 LQKENI. J was trimmed by 2 bases and V by 0 bases; bases with no gene match: 4. As DNA, the CDR3 is TGTGCCAGCTCACCACCGGGACAGCGGACCTACAATGAGCAGTTCTTC. Protein sequence: CASSPPGQRTYNEQFF.

This rearrangement joins TRBV9 to TRBJ2-3; D possibly corresponds to TRBD1 (6 bases). V dropped 0 bases and J dropped 2 bases, with 13 bases sitting between them. CDR1 SGDLS and CDR2 YYNGEE come from the germline V gene. The CDR3 is 16 residues long. The CDR3 protein is CASSVVVTGSTDTQYF. DNA of the CDR3: TGTGCCAGCAGCGTAGTTGTAACAGGGTCCACAGATACGCAGTATTTT.

The chain uses TRBV30 and TRBJ2-2; D not resolved. Germline-derived CDR1 and CDR2 are GTSNPN and SVGIG (reference sequence). V lost 0 bases to trimming and J lost 6 bases, with 8 bases between them. The CDR3 is 13 amino acids. The CDR3 is CAWSVQGAGELFF. In nucleotides, the CDR3 is TGTGCCTGGAGTGTACAAGGTGCCGGGGAGCTGTTTTTT.

This clonotype was observed many times. The rearrangement links TRBV19 to TRBJ2-7; TRBD1 matches 8 bases. The V segment lost 5 bases and the J segment 6 bases; nucleotides outside the gene matches: 9. The CDR3 is 14 amino acids. CDR1 LNHDA and CDR2 SQIVND come from the germline V gene (reference sequence). The CDR3 region has the DNA TGTGCCAGTAGTCCCGGGACAGGTCCGTTCGAGCAGTACTTC. Amino acid sequence: CASSPGTGPFEQYF.

This clonotype was counted ten times or more. The chain uses TRBV19 and TRBJ1-6; no definite D call. From germline, CDR1 is LNHDA and CDR2 SQIVND (reference sequence). Trimming left V 5 bases short and J 7 bases short, with 12 bases between. This CDR3 region has 14 residues. The CDR3 protein is CASSLRVRNSPLHF. The CDR3 bases are TGTGCCAGTAGTTTAAGGGTCAGGAATTCACCCCTCCACTTT.

This clonotype was seen a handful of times. The chain links TRBV12-3 or TRBV12-4 to TRBJ2-5; TRBD2 might be the D (7 bases). The CDR3 has 18 residues. V was trimmed by 6 bases and J by 1 base, leaving 24 bases between them. The CDR3 DNA follows: TGTGCCAGCAGCCCAGCCGATGGATTGGGGGGGCCCCAAGAGACCCAGTACTTC. Translated: CASSPADGLGGPQETQYF.

CDR3 protein: CASSPRTGGSGANVLTF. For the CDR3, the DNA is TGTGCCAGCAGCCCAAGGACAGGGGGCTCTGGGGCCAACGTCCTGACTTTC. The V and J genes are TRBV7-9 and TRBJ2-6; 10 bases match TRBD1. After removal of 5 bases from V and 0 bases from J, the junction contained 4 bases not matched to a gene. CDR1 is SEHNR and CDR2 is FQNEAQ in the germline V gene (reference sequence). The CDR3 runs 17 residues.

The sample holds a few counts of this clonotype. The CDR3 sequence is CASSDYRGLSPLHF. The CDR3 coding sequence is TGTGCCAGCAGTGACTACAGGGGCCTATCACCCCTCCACTTT. V and J are TRBV6-6 and TRBJ1-6; 7 nucleotides agree with TRBD1. Germline CDR1 reads MNHNY; CDR2 reads SVGAGI (reference sequence). The CDR3 has 14 amino acids. The V gene end was trimmed by 5 bases and the J gene end by 10 bases; junction bases not matched to a gene: 8.

The chain combines TRBV7-8 with TRBJ2-3, with D tentatively TRBD1 or TRBD2 (7 bases each). Germline values: CDR1 SGHVS, CDR2 FQNEAQ. V was clipped by 6 bases and J by 3 bases, with 13 bases between them. The CDR3 totals 14 residues. CDR3 in amino acids: CASSQGGATDTQYF. CDR3 nucleotide sequence: TGTGCCAGCAGTCAGGGGGGGGCGACAGATACGCAGTATTTT.

This clonotype was counted a single time. The CDR3 loop reads CASSNQGVDEAFF. CDR3 sequence (DNA): TGCGCCAGCAGCAACCAGGGGGTTGATGAAGCTTTCTTT. The chain has TRBV5-1 and TRBJ1-1, with TRBD1 matching 7 bases. There are 13 residues in the CDR3. Germline V gene data show CDR1 as SGHRS and CDR2 as YFSETQ. The V segment lost 4 bases and the J segment 7 bases; nucleotides outside the gene matches: 7.

The rearrangement joins TRBV6-5 to TRBJ1-5; D possibly corresponds to TRBD1 (5 bases). V dropped 4 bases and J dropped 7 bases, with 14 bases sitting between them. Per the germline V gene, CDR1 is MNHEY and CDR2 is SVGAGI. The CDR3 totals 14 residues. CDR3 region: CASSLGGESQPQHF. CDR3 nucleotides: TGTGCCAGCAGTTTGGGGGGGGAGAGCCAGCCCCAGCATTTT.

This clonotype has at least ten counts. The genes are TRBV7-2 and TRBJ1-6; a weak D match, TRBD1 (5 bases). V gave up 1 base and J gave up 7 bases, with 23 bases separating them. This CDR3 comprises 19 residues. Germline V lookup: CDR1 SGHTA, CDR2 FQGNSA. This CDR3 reads CASSLELPGLSNSNSPLHF. Here the CDR3 DNA reads TGTGCCAGCAGCTTAGAGTTGCCGGGACTTTCTAATAGCAATTCACCCCTCCACTTT. Full variable domain (outside the CDR3, taken from reference TRBV7-2 and TRBJ1-6): GAGVSQSPSNKVTEKGKDVELRCDPISGHTALYWYRQSLGQGLEFLIYFQGNSAPDKSGLPSDRFSAERTGGSVSTLTIQRTQQEDSAVYLCASSLELPGLSNSNSPLHFGNGTRLTVT.

This chain connects TRBV28 to TRBJ2-7; no clear D. With 3 bases removed from V and 0 bases from J, the gap between germline ends came to 15 bases. The CDR3 spans 16 residues. The V gene's germline CDR1 is MDHEN and CDR2 SYDVKM. Here the CDR3 DNA reads TGTGCCAGCAGTTTTGTCCCCCAGGAGAGCTCCTACGAGCAGTACTTC. Its protein product is CASSFVPQESSYEQYF.

This clonotype was counted a single time. The V call is TRBV7-6, the J call TRBJ1-2; D not resolved. V lost 2 bases to trimming and J lost 4 bases, with 11 bases between them. CDR1 is SGHVS, CDR2 FNYEAQ, per germline. CDR3 length: 14 amino acids. CDR3 DNA sequence: TGTGCCAGCAGCTTACTTACAGACTTCTATGGCTACACCTTC. This translates into CASSLLTDFYGYTF.

This clonotype appeared many times. The gene calls are TRBV12-3 or TRBV12-4 and TRBJ2-7; 8 bases match TRBD1. Trimming took 1 base from V and 3 from J; bases not matched to a gene: 2. CDR3 length equals 14 residues. The CDR3 DNA is TGTGCCAGCAGTTTAGGACAGGGGAACTACGAGCAGTACTTC. This translates into CASSLGQGNYEQYF.

This chain uses TRBV24-1 with TRBJ2-2, with TRBD1 identical over 9 bases. After removal of 5 bases from V and 7 bases from J, the junction contained 19 bases not matched to a gene. CDR3 length: 19 amino acids. Per germline, CDR1 KGHDR and CDR2 SFDVKD. CDR3 coding DNA: TGTGCCACCAGTGGGGGCTTCTCCGGGACAGGGAGGTGGAACGGGGAGCTGTTTTTT. Translating gives CATSGGFSGTGRWNGELFF.

This chain joins TRBV27 and TRBJ2-1; TRBD1 matches at 9 bases. The CDR3 length is 14 residues. Germline lookup yields CDR1 MNHEY and CDR2 SMNVEV (reference sequence). The ends lost 8 bases at V and 4 bases at J; junction bases unmatched: 6. The DNA of the CDR3 is TGTGCCAGCCGGCCGGGACAGGGTTACAATGAGCAGTTCTTC. It encodes CASRPGQGYNEQFF.

The J gene is TRBJ1-1, the V gene TRBV27; no clear D. The CDR3 covers 15 residues. From germline, CDR1 is MNHEY and CDR2 SMNVEV (reference sequence). V lost 2 bases, J lost 1 base, and 11 bases lay in between. The CDR3 loop reads CASSLVRMTNTEAFF. The CDR3 DNA reads TGTGCCAGCAGTTTAGTCAGGATGACGAACACTGAAGCTTTCTTT.

This clonotype was seen many times. This chain joins TRBV7-8 and TRBJ2-7; TRBD1 matches at 11 bases. The germline V gene has CDR1 SGHVS and CDR2 FQNEAQ. V shed 0 bases and J 3 bases; nucleotides not matched to a gene: 4. The length of the CDR3 is 16 residues. CDR3 bases: TGTGCCAGCAGCTTAGCCGACGGGACAGGGGGCTACGAGCAGTACTTC. Translation gives CASSLADGTGGYEQYF.

This clonotype was counted many times. This chain links TRBV5-5 with TRBJ2-1; D may be TRBD2 (5 bases). Germline V CDR1 and CDR2: SGHKS, YYEKEE (reference sequence). V gave up 4 bases and J gave up 6 bases, with 11 bases separating them. The CDR3 covers 13 residues. The CDR3 reads CASSTNAGNEQFF. CDR3 sequence (DNA): TGTGCCAGCAGCACTAATGCGGGCAATGAGCAGTTCTTC.

This chain connects TRBV12-3 or TRBV12-4 to TRBJ1-1; the D gene is possibly TRBD1 (5 bases). Trimming pared 7 bases from V and 8 bases from J, leaving 14 bases between. The CDR3 is 12 amino acids. CDR3: CASTRDLGEAFF. The CDR3 DNA sequence: TGTGCCAGCACCCGGGACCTTGGAGAAGCTTTCTTT.

As regards this clonotype: With a much larger clone just one base away, this may be a read error. The chain employs TRBV5-6 and TRBJ2-7, with a tentative D call TRBD1 (5 bases). CDR3 size: 12 residues. In germline, CDR1 is SGHDT, CDR2 YYEEEE. Trimming took off 5 bases at V and 3 bases at J, with 9 bases between the two ends. The CDR3 here is CASSSGFYEQYF. For the CDR3, the DNA is TGTGCCAGCAGTTCAGGGTTCTACGAGCAGTACTTC.

The chain links TRBV7-9 to TRBJ2-2; 10 bases match TRBD2. CDR3 size: 17 residues. J gave up 3 bases and V 5 bases, and 9 bases lay outside the gene matches. Per germline, CDR1 SEHNR and CDR2 FQNEAQ (reference sequence). The CDR3 DNA sequence: TGTGCCAGCAGCGCCCCAGCGGGGGGGCCCGACACCGGGGAGCTGTTTTTT. Encoded protein: CASSAPAGGPDTGELFF.

In its sample, this clonotype is medium-sized (0.01 to 0.1%). The V call is TRBV6-1, the J call TRBJ2-7; D gene uncertain. The CDR3 has 14 amino acids. Trimming took 8 bases from V and 6 from J, leaving 20 bases between them. Germline V gene data show CDR1 as MNHNS and CDR2 as SASEGT. CDR3 protein: CASSSSPDAGEQYF. CDR3 in DNA: TGTGCCAGCTCGTCATCCCCCGACGCCGGCGAGCAGTACTTC.

The rearrangement joins TRBV15 to TRBJ2-6, with 8 bases lining up with TRBD1. The CDR3 spans 16 residues. V was pared by 0 bases and J by 10 bases, with 8 bases of the junction left unmatched. Germline V gives CDR1 LNHNV, CDR2 YYDKDF (reference sequence). In DNA, the CDR3 is TGTGCCACCAGCAGAGATCTTCTGAGGACAGGGAACGTCCTGACTTTC. This codes for CATSRDLLRTGNVLTF.

This clonotype was observed a few times. The chain employs TRBV20-1 and TRBJ2-1, with TRBD2 as a possible D gene (5 bases). CDR1 and CDR2 from the germline V gene are DFQATT and SNEGSKA (reference sequence). The CDR3 covers 15 residues. V gave up 6 bases and J gave up 5 bases, with 20 bases separating them. The CDR3 bases are TGCAGTGCGACCCAAAGCGGAACGACCGACAATGAGCAGTTCTTC. Protein sequence: CSATQSGTTDNEQFF.

The V and J genes are TRBV28 and TRBJ1-6; D ambiguous. The germline gives CDR1 MDHEN, CDR2 SYDVKM. Trimming shortened V by 5 bases and J by 10 bases, and 18 bases separated the two germline ends. CDR3 size: 15 residues. CDR3 bases: TGTGCCAGCAGTACTGGACCCGTATTCTTCTCACCCCTCCACTTT. It encodes CASSTGPVFFSPLHF.

The V gene is TRBV28, the J gene TRBJ1-1, with 7 bases matching TRBD1. The V gene end was trimmed by 8 bases and the J gene end by 1 base; junction bases not matched to a gene: 7. CDR3 length: 14 amino acids. The germline V gene encodes CDR1 MDHEN and CDR2 SYDVKM. The CDR3 region has the DNA TGTGCCAGCCACCACCGACAGGGGAACACTGAAGCTTTCTTT. Its translation is CASHHRQGNTEAFF. Combining the CDR3 with reference TRBV28 and TRBJ1-1 gives the whole variable domain DVKVTQSSRYLVKRTGEKVFLECVQDMDHENMFWYRQDPGLGLRLIYFSYDVKMKEKGDIPEGYSVSREKKERFSLILESASTNQTSMYLCASHHRQGNTEAFFGQGTRLTVV.

This rearrangement joins TRBV20-1 to TRBJ2-7; 9 bases match TRBD2. V lost 0 bases to trimming and J lost 4 bases; unmatched junction nucleotides: 7. Germline-derived CDR1 and CDR2 are DFQATT and SNEGSKA (reference sequence). This CDR3 has 15 residues. The CDR3 DNA is TGCAGTGCTAGAGAGGGGACTAGCAGTTTGTACGAGCAGTACTTC. The encoded protein is CSAREGTSSLYEQYF.

The chain joins TRBV5-8 to TRBJ2-1; the match to TRBD2 covers 9 bases. Germline CDR1 reads SGHTS; CDR2 reads YDEGEE. The CDR3 totals 15 residues. The junction had 14 bases not matched to a gene; V was cut back by 4 bases and J by 12 bases. CDR3 coding DNA: TGTGCCAGCAGCCCTACTAGCGGGCCGGCCGCCCTGCAGTTCTTC. It specifies CASSPTSGPAALQFF.

The rearrangement links TRBV6-6 to TRBJ1-5; D might be TRBD1 (5 bases). The CDR3 is 15 residues long. V lost 4 bases and J lost 1, with 11 bases in between. The germline gives CDR1 MNHNY, CDR2 SVGAGI (reference sequence). The CDR3 spells CASSSLDRSNQPQHF. The DNA for the CDR3 is TGTGCCAGCAGTTCCCTCGACAGAAGCAATCAGCCCCAGCATTTT.